This T cell receptor (beta chain) originates from a study of blood T cell repertoires in COVID-19. Study at large: COVID-19 samples collected from the United States, Italy and Spain covered acute and convalescent phases. T cells, B-cell-depleted T cells, or PBMCs provided the cDNA or gDNA that served as material.

Study processing details: The authors estimated nucleated cell counts from reference gene primer amplification. This table comes from immunoSEQ multiplex PCR, and its TCRdb copy is limited to in-frame clones, with some not included. V, J and clone size are taken as reported in that table, and D and trimming were inferred from the DNA itself. This sample has 150,000 to 160,000 clones, with about four fifths found just once. V lost 4 bases to trimming and J lost 6 bases; unmatched junction nucleotides: 10. CDR1 is ENHRY, CDR2 SYGVKD, per germline. The CDR3 is 15 residues long. The sample taken for sequencing was peripheral blood. This TCR was sampled from a man aged 60-69 years with acute or convalescent COVID-19. The rearrangement links TRBV10-3 to TRBJ2-7; 9 bases are a match to TRBD1. CDR3 region: CAISGGRDRDVEQYF. CDR3 coding DNA: TGTGCCATCAGTGGCGGCCGGGACAGGGATGTCGAGCAGTACTTC.